Presented here are 16 T cell receptor beta chains from one specimen sequenced in a study of blood T cell repertoires in COVID-19 (dated by TCRdb to the early 2020s). The library was obtained by the immunoSEQ multiplex PCR assay. The immuneACCESS repertoire file appears here via TCRdb, limited to in-frame rearrangements. These files lack a portion of the clones; in checked studies, under half of the deficit traces to unresolved V genes, and the cause of the others is not known. The sample records 250,000 to 300,000 clones, approximately 91% of which are singletons. The ten largest clones add up to about 2% of the sample. The sequenced sample was PBMCs or T cells enriched from blood (not recorded which). All receptors come from a woman aged 40 to 50 with acute COVID-19.

This chain joins TRBV10-3 and TRBJ2-1; D perhaps matches TRBD1 (5 bases). Trimming shortened V by 8 bases and J by 7 bases, and 18 bases separated the two germline ends. The CDR3 consists of 14 residues. CDR1 ENHRY and CDR2 SYGVKD come from the germline V gene. CDR3 sequence: CAISVRGGDNEQFF. CDR3 nucleotides: TGTGCCATCTCCGTAAGGGGCGGCGATAATGAGCAGTTCTTC.

The chain couples TRBV2 to TRBJ2-4; tentative D call: TRBD2 (7 bases). The CDR3 contains 14 residues. Trimming stripped 8 bases from V and 4 bases from J, with 15 bases between. CDR1 SNHLY and CDR2 FYNNEI come from the germline V gene. CDR3 in amino acids: CASVLGGAKNIQYF. As DNA, the CDR3 is TGTGCCAGCGTCCTAGGGGGGGCGAAAAACATTCAGTACTTC.

This chain uses TRBV30 with TRBJ1-6; D is perhaps TRBD1 (6 bases). Trimming shortened V by 4 bases and J by 10 bases, and 17 bases separated the two germline ends. The CDR3 contains 14 residues. CDR1 is GTSNPN, CDR2 SVGIG, per germline (reference sequence). The CDR3 nucleotides read TGTGCCTGGAATCTAGAGGACAGTCGCTCACCCCTCCACTTT. Residues: CAWNLEDSRSPLHF.

This clone was seen once. The chain links TRBV10-3 to TRBJ2-1; TRBD2 matches at 8 bases. The CDR3 contains 15 residues. Germline CDR1 and CDR2: ENHRY and SYGVKD. Trimming removed 6 bases from V and 7 bases from J; junction bases left unmatched: 11. The CDR3 is CAISPTSARNNEQFF. In DNA, the CDR3 is TGTGCCATCAGCCCGACTAGCGCGCGAAATAATGAGCAGTTCTTC.

The chain recombines TRBV30 with TRBJ2-2, with D uncertain. CDR1 is GTSNPN, CDR2 SVGIG, per germline (reference sequence). This CDR3 is 13 amino acids long. V was cut by 0 bases and J by 4 bases, with 6 bases left in between. The CDR3 DNA reads as TGTGCCTGGAGTGTACACCGCACCGGGGAGCTGTTTTTT. It codes for CAWSVHRTGELFF.

The chain is built from TRBV20-1 and TRBJ2-7; D unresolved. V dropped 4 bases and J dropped 4 bases, with 5 bases sitting between them. The germline gives CDR1 DFQATT, CDR2 SNEGSKA (reference sequence). The CDR3 runs 10 residues. The CDR3 is CSATNYEQYF. CDR3 nucleotide sequence: TGCAGTGCTACTAATTACGAGCAGTACTTC.

The V call is TRBV5-1, the J call TRBJ2-1, with 7 nucleotides matching TRBD2. Germline V CDR1 and CDR2: SGHRS, YFSETQ. CDR3 length: 18 residues. The V segment lost 1 base and the J segment 4 bases; nucleotides outside the gene matches: 14. CDR3 sequence: CASSLFLLTSAVYNEQFF. As DNA, the CDR3 is TGCGCCAGCAGCTTGTTCCTCCTTACTAGCGCGGTTTACAATGAGCAGTTCTTC.

The V call is TRBV5-1, the J call TRBJ1-1; D is uncertain. V was clipped by 4 bases and J by 0 bases, with 10 bases between them. The CDR3 contains 14 residues. Per the germline V gene, CDR1 is SGHRS and CDR2 is YFSETQ. CDR3 loop: CASSMDGLNTEAFF. The CDR3 nucleotides are TGCGCCAGCAGCATGGACGGTTTGAACACTGAAGCTTTCTTT.

This chain joins TRBV7-8 and TRBJ1-1; the D is unclear. Germline V gene sequence: CDR1 SGHVS, CDR2 FQNEAQ. The CDR3 is made up of 13 amino acids. Trimming shortened V by 3 bases and J by 0 bases, and 5 bases separated the two germline ends. CDR3 sequence reads: CASSFSVNTEAFF. CDR3 nucleotide sequence: TGTGCCAGCAGCTTCTCAGTGAACACTGAAGCTTTCTTT.

The rearrangement links TRBV6-5 to TRBJ1-5; D remains ambiguous. CDR1 and CDR2 from the germline V gene are MNHEY and SVGAGI. The V gene lost 0 bases and the J gene lost 3 bases, with 6 bases spanning the gap. The CDR3 has 14 residues. The CDR3 protein is CASSYSVYNQPQHF. The CDR3 coding sequence is TGTGCCAGCAGTTACTCCGTTTACAATCAGCCCCAGCATTTT.

This clone was found many times. The chain carries TRBV5-1 and TRBJ2-1; 11 nucleotides match TRBD2. Germline CDR1 reads SGHRS; CDR2 reads YFSETQ. Trimming removed 0 bases from V and 7 bases from J; junction bases left unmatched: 3. The CDR3 sequence is 15 residues long. CDR3 bases: TGCGCCAGCAGCTTGGATAGCGGGAGGGTGAATGAGCAGTTCTTC. Protein sequence: CASSLDSGRVNEQFF.

For the CDR3, the DNA is TGTGCCAGCAGCTTAGGGGGCCTCCGGGGGAGCTCCTACAATGAGCAGTTCTTC. This encodes CASSLGGLRGSSYNEQFF. The chain has TRBV7-9 and TRBJ2-1, with D perhaps TRBD2 (6 bases). In germline, CDR1 is SEHNR, CDR2 FQNEAQ (reference sequence). With 1 base removed from V and 0 bases from J, the gap between germline ends came to 16 bases. This CDR3 has 18 amino acids.

The chain couples TRBV4-3 to TRBJ1-2, with D unclear. V lost 1 base and J lost 8, with 14 bases in between. From germline, CDR1 is LGHNA and CDR2 YSLEER. The CDR3 runs 14 residues. CDR3 DNA: TGCGCCAGCAGCCAAGTCGGTCTGGAGGGAGGCTACACCTTC. It yields the protein CASSQVGLEGGYTF.

The rearrangement joins TRBV4-2 to TRBJ2-3; D is unclear. V was trimmed by 0 bases and J by 2 bases, leaving 12 bases between them. The germline V gene encodes CDR1 LGHNA and CDR2 YNFKEQ. The CDR3 length is 16 residues. The CDR3 sequence is CASSQDLHSLTDTQYF. The CDR3 DNA sequence: TGTGCCAGCAGCCAAGATCTTCACAGCCTCACAGATACGCAGTATTTT.

V is TRBV6-5 and J is TRBJ1-4; 8 bases line up with TRBD1. Trimming at V came to 10 bases and at J to 7 bases, leaving 14 bases not matched to a gene. The CDR3 loop spans 15 amino acids. Germline V gene lookup returns CDR1 MNHEY and CDR2 SVGAGI. The CDR3 here is CATTTDRANGEKLFF. The CDR3 nucleotides are TGTGCCACCACTACGGACAGGGCAAATGGTGAAAAACTGTTTTTT.

The gene calls are TRBV3-1 (or the pseudogene TRBV3-2) and TRBJ1-4; D remains unclear. From germline, CDR1 is LGHDT and CDR2 YNNKEL (reference sequence). CDR3 length: 17 amino acids. Trimming cost V 0 bases and J 4 bases, with 15 bases left between them. Written as DNA, the CDR3 is TGTGCCAGCAGCCAAGAGGTCGGGGAGGGTTTTAATGAAAAACTGTTTTTT. It yields the protein CASSQEVGEGFNEKLFF.